Described below is a single T cell receptor beta chain sequence and its context. The target antigen is unknown. These data are taken from a study of T cell repertoires in cytomegalovirus infection. For the study at large: CMV infection and matching HLA type were both indicated by public TCR beta signatures.

MiXCR, run by TCRdb on the reads, gives a single entry per CDR3 protein. The repertoire holds fewer than 200,000 distinct CDR3 sequences, 15% to 20% seen once, with approximately 3% in the top ten. CDR1 MNHNS and CDR2 SASEGT come from the germline V gene. The CDR3 length is 15 residues. V was clipped by 8 bases and J by 7 bases, with 20 bases between them. General study findings and limits: CMV-specific TCR beta clonotypes restricted by HLA-C were the ones dominating the ex vivo response. The cumulative frequency of public TCR beta families identified carriers of CMV plus the relevant HLA.

J is TRBJ2-2 and V is TRBV6-1; TRBD2 is a possible D gene (5 bases). This receptor was taken from a human donor in good health (CMV status not recorded). Some clones in this sample may be carry-over from other donors' samples. Sequenced input: PBMCs. CDR3 protein: CASGNRDPPYGELFF. CDR3 nucleotides: TGTGCCAGCGGAAACCGGGATCCACCCTACGGGGAGCTGTTTTTT.